Below are 9 T cell receptor beta chains sequenced from a single sample in a study of T cells after yellow fever vaccination. MiXCR, run by TCRdb on the 5' RACE reads, gives a single entry per CDR3 protein. The table has approximately 580,000 distinct CDR3 sequences, around a sixth seen once. Sequencing was performed on PBMCs, taken 4 to 6 days after the first yellow fever vaccination. The receptors shown here come from a man aged 18-30 years who received the YFV17D yellow fever vaccine.

This clonotype was seen only a few times. The chain couples TRBV12-3 or TRBV12-4 to TRBJ2-3; 9 bases match TRBD2. This CDR3 is built from 16 residues. The V segment lost 8 bases and the J segment 4 bases; nucleotides outside the gene matches: 13. The DNA for the CDR3 is TGTGCCAGCGGCATAAACCCGGGACTAGCCCCAGATACGCAGTATTTT. It codes for CASGINPGLAPDTQYF.

This clonotype has more than one count but fewer than ten. The chain recombines TRBV4-1 with TRBJ1-2, with no clear D. The CDR3 is made up of 14 amino acids. The germline V and J ends were trimmed by 0 bases and 6 bases, with 11 bases remaining between them. Germline CDR1 and CDR2: MGHRA and YSYEKL. The CDR3 loop is CASSQDPGMDGYTF. In DNA form, the CDR3 reads TGCGCCAGCAGCCAAGACCCGGGAATGGATGGCTACACCTTC.

The V call is TRBV6-1, the J call TRBJ1-1; tentatively, D is TRBD1 (6 bases). Trimming removed 4 bases at V and 1 base at J, with 22 bases between. CDR1 and CDR2 from the germline V gene are MNHNS and SASEGT. CDR3 length: 18 amino acids. CDR3 loop: CASSADPYSGGANTEAFF. The DNA of the CDR3 is TGTGCCAGCAGTGCCGACCCCTATTCGGGGGGGGCGAACACTGAAGCTTTCTTT.

The chain couples TRBV12-3 or TRBV12-4 to TRBJ2-2; 8 bases match TRBD1. With V trimmed by 6 bases and J by 10 bases, 4 bases remained unmatched. CDR3 size: 12 residues. CDR3 nucleotide sequence: TGTGCCAGCAGAGGACAGGGTGCGGAGCTGTTTTTT. Translating gives CASRGQGAELFF.

The V and J genes are TRBV27 and TRBJ1-3; D is uncertain. V was pared by 8 bases and J by 0 bases, with 11 bases between. Germline values: CDR1 MNHEY, CDR2 SMNVEV (reference sequence). CDR3 size: 14 residues. CDR3 region: CASRPVSSGNTIYF. The CDR3 nucleotides are TGTGCCAGCCGACCTGTAAGCTCTGGAAACACCATATATTTT.

Many counts were recorded for this clonotype. The V gene is TRBV4-3, the J gene TRBJ1-2; D remains unclear. The CDR3 totals 13 residues. V was clipped by 3 bases and J by 1 base, with 6 bases between them. The germline V gene encodes CDR1 LGHNA and CDR2 YSLEER. CDR3 residues: CASSQDGNYGYTF. The CDR3, as DNA: TGCGCCAGCAGCCAGGACGGTAACTATGGCTACACCTTC.

This clonotype was counted a few times. CDR3 nucleotides: TGTGCCAGCAGTGAAGAGGTCAGGGTATACGAAAAACTGTTTTTT. Translated: CASSEEVRVYEKLFF. V gene TRBV2 combines with J gene TRBJ1-4; D possibly corresponds to TRBD1 (5 bases). CDR1 and CDR2 from the germline V gene are SNHLY and FYNNEI. V was shortened by 1 base and J by 8 bases, with 14 bases between the two germline ends. This CDR3 comprises 15 residues.

The chain couples TRBV5-1 to TRBJ1-1, with D perhaps matching TRBD1 (5 bases). Trimming left V 1 base short and J 5 bases short, with 12 bases between. The length of the CDR3 is 14 residues. Germline V gene lookup returns CDR1 SGHRS and CDR2 YFSETQ. This CDR3 is CASSLIGRETEAFF. The CDR3 nucleotides are TGCGCCAGCAGCTTGATTGGCAGGGAAACTGAAGCTTTCTTT.

This clonotype was observed a few times. The V gene is TRBV20-1, the J gene TRBJ2-5; D ambiguous. Germline CDR1 is DFQATT and CDR2 is SNEGSKA (reference sequence). Trimming took off 1 base at V and 5 bases at J, with 14 bases between the two ends. The CDR3 length is 14 residues. CDR3 sequence reads: CSARVRTPEETQYF. In DNA, the CDR3 is TGCAGTGCTAGAGTCAGAACGCCGGAGGAGACCCAGTACTTC.